The following is a T cell receptor beta chain sequence with its context. The target antigen is unknown. Germline V gene lookup returns CDR1 SGDLS and CDR2 YYNGEE. The CDR3 runs 15 residues. V lost 3 bases to trimming and J lost 4 bases, with 14 bases between them. This sample is part of a study of cytomegalovirus exposure and HLA in healthy donors. PCR primers comprised 60 Vbeta and 13 Jbeta primers. Assay used: immunoSEQ multiplex PCR; TCRdb lists only in-frame clones, some missing. The sample lists about 190,000 clones; more than 70% were seen once. Healthy individuals who donated bone marrow served as the donors. Regarding the study as a whole: TCR beta V- and J-gene trimming, according to a later analysis, was linked to a missense DCLRE1C variant. The authors later found most CMV-associated TCR beta chains appeared HLA-restricted. The listing of 150 or so TCR beta chains classed them as cytomegalovirus-associated.

The rearrangement uses TRBV9 and TRBJ1-5; possible D gene TRBD1, 6 bases. This receptor was identified in a man aged 35 to 55 in good health and CMV-seropositive. Specimen: PBMCs. This CDR3 is CASSAGWGQNQPQHF. The CDR3 DNA reads as TGTGCCAGCAGCGCCGGATGGGGGCAGAATCAGCCCCAGCATTTT.